This T cell receptor beta chain was found in a study of early T cells in non-severe SARS-CoV-2 infection. Across the study: Chains were unpaired, as sequencing was done on bulk RNA from unsorted whole blood. The study, taken as a whole, reports: Using VDJdb, the matching emphasized anti-spike CD8 responses while missing private and CD4 specificities.

The protocol attached unique molecular identifiers to individual cDNA molecules. From the 5' RACE reads, TCRdb called clonotypes with MiXCR, one entry per CDR3 protein. The data contain roughly 83,000 distinct CDR3 sequences, around 9.3% of them singletons. This clonotype was found a few times. Its matching antigen is unknown. This clonotype was sampled from an adult who was a healthcare worker with PCR-confirmed SARS-CoV-2 infection or an uninfected control (not recorded which). The source was whole blood, collected at baseline.

The CDR3 DNA follows: TGTGCCAGCAGCTGGGGTCGACTAGCGGGAGGGACAGATACGCAGTATTTT. Its translation is CASSWGRLAGGTDTQYF. J is TRBJ2-3 and V is TRBV12-3 or TRBV12-4; 14 bases are shared with TRBD2. Trimming at V came to 6 bases and at J to 3 bases, leaving 8 bases not matched to a gene. The CDR3 has 17 amino acids.